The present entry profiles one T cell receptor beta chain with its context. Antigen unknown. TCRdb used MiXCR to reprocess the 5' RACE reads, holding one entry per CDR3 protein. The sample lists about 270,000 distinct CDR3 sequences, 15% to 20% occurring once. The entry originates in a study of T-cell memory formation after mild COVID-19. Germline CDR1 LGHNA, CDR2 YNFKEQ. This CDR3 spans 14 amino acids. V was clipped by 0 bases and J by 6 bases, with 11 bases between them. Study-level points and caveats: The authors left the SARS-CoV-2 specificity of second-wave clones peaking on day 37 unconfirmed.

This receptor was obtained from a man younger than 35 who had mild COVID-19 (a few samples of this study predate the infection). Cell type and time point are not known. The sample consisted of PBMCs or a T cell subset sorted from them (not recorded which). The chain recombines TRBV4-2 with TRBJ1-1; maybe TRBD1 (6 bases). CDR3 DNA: TGTGCCAGCAGCCAAGATAACAGGGACCCTGAAGCTTTCTTT. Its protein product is CASSQDNRDPEAFF.